This T cell receptor beta chain originates from a study of blood T cell repertoires in COVID-19. For the study at large: Whether acute or convalescent, the COVID-19 samples came from the United States, Italy and Spain.

Only in-frame clones appear in the TCRdb table, and some are missing; sequencing was by immunoSEQ multiplex PCR. The sample yields 240,000 or so clones, 75% to 90% seen once. Cohort 3 donors counted as recovered after two negative PCRs, clearance, or resolved symptoms. Looked up from germline, CDR1 is SGHNT and CDR2 is YENEEA. The CDR3 is 12 amino acids. V dropped 1 base and J dropped 9 bases, with 7 bases sitting between them. The chain carries TRBV11-3 and TRBJ2-1; D is uncertain. Sequencing was carried out using PBMCs or T cells enriched from blood (not recorded which). This sequence originates from a man between 40 and 49 years old who had recovered from COVID-19. CDR3 bases: TGTGCCAGCAGCTTAGGACACCTTGAGCAGTTCTTC. Protein: CASSLGHLEQFF.